Described below is a single TCR beta chain sequence and its context. Its antigen is still unknown. This sample was included in a study of vaccination and CD4 T cells after COVID-19. About the study: Post-vaccine specimens were obtained a median 72 days after dose two (range 14 to 241). Cells were stimulated with overlapping spike peptides from SARS-CoV-2, HCoV-NL63, HCoV-OC43 and HCoV-229E.

Treatment: approximately 9-day PBMC culture with coronavirus spike peptide pools or control peptides (ViraFEST assay). The medium had half its volume replaced with fresh IL-2 medium on days 3 and 7. CD4+ T cells that had been cultured provided DNA sequenced with the Oncomine TCR Beta short-read assay. TCRdb recomputed calls from the PCR reads with MiXCR, one row per CDR3 protein. Among approximately 20,000 distinct CDR3 sequences listed, about 45% were seen once. Whole-study findings and limits: Convalescent patients' vaccine-specific clones were spike mono-reactive in 304 of 307 cases.

After removal of 7 bases from V and 4 bases from J, the junction contained 2 bases not matched to a gene. The CDR3 is 13 residues long. The V gene's germline CDR1 is SGHVS and CDR2 FNYEAQ. The chain uses TRBV7-6 and TRBJ2-7, with 12 positions matching TRBD2. The sequence was obtained from a human donor who had recovered from COVID-19. Sequencing was carried out using CD4+ T cells from blood, cultured in vitro. The CDR3 sequence: CASTLAGGYEQYF. In DNA form, the CDR3 reads TGTGCCAGCACCCTAGCGGGAGGGTACGAGCAGTACTTC. The entire variable domain, with the rest obtained from reference TRBV7-6 and TRBJ2-7, is as follows: GAGVSQSPRYKVTKRGQDVALRCDPISGHVSLYWYRQALGQGPEFLTYFNYEAQQDKSGLPNDRFSAERPEGSISTLTIQRTEQRDSAMYRCASTLAGGYEQYFGPGTRLTVT.